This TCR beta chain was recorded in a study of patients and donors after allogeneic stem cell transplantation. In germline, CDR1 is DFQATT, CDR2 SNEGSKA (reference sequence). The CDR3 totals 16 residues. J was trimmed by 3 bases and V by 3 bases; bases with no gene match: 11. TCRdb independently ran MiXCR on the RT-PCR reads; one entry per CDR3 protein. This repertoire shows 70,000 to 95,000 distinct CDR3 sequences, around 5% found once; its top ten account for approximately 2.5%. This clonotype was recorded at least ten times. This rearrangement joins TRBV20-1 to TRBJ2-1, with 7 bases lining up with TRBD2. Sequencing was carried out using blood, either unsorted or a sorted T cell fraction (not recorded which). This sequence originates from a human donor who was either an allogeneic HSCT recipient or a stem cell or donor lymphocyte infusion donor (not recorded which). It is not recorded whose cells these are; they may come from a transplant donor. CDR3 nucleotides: TGCAGTGCTAGGGGGCTATTAGGGACTAACTACAATGAGCAGTTCTTC. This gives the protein CSARGLLGTNYNEQFF.